The clone carrying this T cell receptor (beta chain) occurred once. Its matching antigen is unknown. The sample originates from a study of CD8+ T cells in alopecia areata. The study's findings and limits: Among patients, TCR sharing was less clear than in mice, a difference possibly due in part to HLA diversity in the patient population.

It was from alopecia areata patients that lesional scalp punch biopsies and peripheral blood were collected. CD4+ and CD8+ T cells were sorted from PBMCs. In germline, CDR1 is MNHNY, CDR2 SVGAGI (reference sequence). The CDR3 runs to 14 residues. The V and J ends lost 11 bases and 4 bases, in that order; junction bases with no gene match: 7. RNA was extracted and reverse transcribed into cDNA as the sequencing template. Sequenced by immunoSEQ multiplex PCR; TCRdb stores in-frame clones only, minus some. The repertoire consists of more than 150,000 clones, with 50% to 65% occurring once and the leading ten covering approximately 19%.

The V gene is TRBV6-6, the J gene TRBJ2-6; 8 bases are a match to TRBD2. The specimen was CD8+ T cells sorted from blood, collected at week 0. The receptor's source is a human donor with alopecia areata. For the CDR3, the DNA is TGTGCCTCGAATAGCGGGGTCGGGGCCAACGTCCTGACTTTC. Its protein product is CASNSGVGANVLTF.